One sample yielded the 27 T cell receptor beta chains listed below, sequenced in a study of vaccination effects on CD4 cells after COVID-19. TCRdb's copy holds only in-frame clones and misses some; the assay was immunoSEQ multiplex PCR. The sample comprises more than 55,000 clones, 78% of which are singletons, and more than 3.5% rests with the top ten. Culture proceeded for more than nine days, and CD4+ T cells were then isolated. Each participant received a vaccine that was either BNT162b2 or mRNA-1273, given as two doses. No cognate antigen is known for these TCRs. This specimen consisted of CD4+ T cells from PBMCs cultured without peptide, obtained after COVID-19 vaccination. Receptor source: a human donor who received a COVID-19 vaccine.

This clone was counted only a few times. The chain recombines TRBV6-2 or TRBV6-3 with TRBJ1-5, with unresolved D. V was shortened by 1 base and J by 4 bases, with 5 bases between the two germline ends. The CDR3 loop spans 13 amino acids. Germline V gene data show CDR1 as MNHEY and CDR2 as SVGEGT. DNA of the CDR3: TGTGCCAGCAGTTACTTCGGGAATCAGCCCCAGCATTTT. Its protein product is CASSYFGNQPQHF.

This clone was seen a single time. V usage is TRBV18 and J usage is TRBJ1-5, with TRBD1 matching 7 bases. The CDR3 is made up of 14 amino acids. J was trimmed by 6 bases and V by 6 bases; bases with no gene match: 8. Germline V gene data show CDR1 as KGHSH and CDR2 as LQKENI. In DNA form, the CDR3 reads TGTGCCAGCTCGCTTACAGGGGTAGGTCAGCCCCAGCATTTT. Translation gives CASSLTGVGQPQHF.

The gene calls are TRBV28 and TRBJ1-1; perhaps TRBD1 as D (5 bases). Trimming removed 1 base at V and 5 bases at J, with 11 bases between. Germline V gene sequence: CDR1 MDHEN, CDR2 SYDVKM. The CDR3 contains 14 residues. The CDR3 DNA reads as TGTGCCAGCAGTTTATCGGGGCCTTCAACTGAAGCTTTCTTT. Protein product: CASSLSGPSTEAFF.

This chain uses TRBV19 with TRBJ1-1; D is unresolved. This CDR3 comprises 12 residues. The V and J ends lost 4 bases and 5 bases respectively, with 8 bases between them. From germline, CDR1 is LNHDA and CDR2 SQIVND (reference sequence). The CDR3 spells CASSTLRTEAFF. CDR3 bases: TGTGCCAGTAGTACTTTGCGGACTGAAGCTTTCTTT.

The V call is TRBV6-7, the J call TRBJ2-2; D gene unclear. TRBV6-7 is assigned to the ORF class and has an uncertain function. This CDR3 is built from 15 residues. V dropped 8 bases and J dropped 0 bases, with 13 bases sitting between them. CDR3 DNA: TGTGCCAGCCCCGCTCGGAGCGCGAACACCGGGGAGCTGTTTTTT. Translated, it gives CASPARSANTGELFF.

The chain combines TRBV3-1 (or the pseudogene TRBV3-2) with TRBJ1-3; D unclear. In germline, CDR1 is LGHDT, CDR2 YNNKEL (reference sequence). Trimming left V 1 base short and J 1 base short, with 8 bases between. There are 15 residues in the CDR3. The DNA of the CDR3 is TGTGCCAGCAGCCAAGTGAGAGGGTCTGGAAACACCATATATTTT. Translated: CASSQVRGSGNTIYF.

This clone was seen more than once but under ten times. The CDR3 is CATSRGGGENYGYTF. In nucleotides, the CDR3 is TGTGCCACCAGCCGCGGGGGAGGGGAGAATTATGGCTACACCTTC. V usage is TRBV15 and J usage is TRBJ1-2, with D possibly being TRBD1 (5 bases). Trimming left V 5 bases short and J 5 bases short, with 18 bases between. The CDR3 covers 15 residues. Germline CDR1 LNHNV, CDR2 YYDKDF (reference sequence).

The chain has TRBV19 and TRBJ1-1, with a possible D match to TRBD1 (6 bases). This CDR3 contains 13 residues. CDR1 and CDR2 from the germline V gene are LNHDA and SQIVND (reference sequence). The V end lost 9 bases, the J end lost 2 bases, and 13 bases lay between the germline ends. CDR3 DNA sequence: TGTGCCAGCCTCAGGGGAGCTAACACTGAAGCTTTCTTT. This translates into CASLRGANTEAFF.

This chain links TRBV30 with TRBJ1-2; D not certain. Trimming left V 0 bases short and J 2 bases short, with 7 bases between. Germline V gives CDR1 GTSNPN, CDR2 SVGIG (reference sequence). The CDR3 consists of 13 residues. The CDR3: CAWSVRQNYGYTF. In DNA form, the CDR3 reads TGTGCCTGGAGTGTACGGCAGAACTATGGCTACACCTTC.

The DNA for the CDR3 is TGTGCCATCAAGCTTAGGGGCCGGGGTAACACCATATATTTT. Translation: CAIKLRGRGNTIYF. V is TRBV7-8 and J is TRBJ1-3; D possibly corresponds to TRBD1 (5 bases). This CDR3 is 14 amino acids long. V gave up 10 bases and J gave up 7 bases, with 20 bases separating them. Germline CDR1 SGHVS, CDR2 FQNEAQ.

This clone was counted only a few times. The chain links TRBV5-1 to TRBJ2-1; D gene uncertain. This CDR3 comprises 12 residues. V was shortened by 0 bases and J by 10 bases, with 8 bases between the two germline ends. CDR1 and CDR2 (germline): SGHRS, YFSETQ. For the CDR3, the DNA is TGCGCCAGCAGCTTGGAGGGCAGGGAGCAGTTCTTC. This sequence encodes CASSLEGREQFF.

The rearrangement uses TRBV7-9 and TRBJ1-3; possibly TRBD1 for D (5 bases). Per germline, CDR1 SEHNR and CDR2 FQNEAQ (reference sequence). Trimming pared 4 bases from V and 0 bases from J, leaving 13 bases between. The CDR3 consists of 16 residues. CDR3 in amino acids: CASSSRQRSSGNTIYF. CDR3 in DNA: TGTGCCAGCAGCTCCAGACAGCGAAGCTCTGGAAACACCATATATTTT.

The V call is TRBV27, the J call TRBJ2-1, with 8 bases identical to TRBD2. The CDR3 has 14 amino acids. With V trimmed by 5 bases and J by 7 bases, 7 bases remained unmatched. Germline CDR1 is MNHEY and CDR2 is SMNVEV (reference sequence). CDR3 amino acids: CASSPQGLDNEQFF. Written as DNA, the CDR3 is TGTGCCAGCAGTCCCCAGGGACTAGATAATGAGCAGTTCTTC.

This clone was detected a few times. The CDR3 sequence is CASSSDRMYNSPLHF. The CDR3 DNA reads TGTGCCAGCAGTTCAGATAGGATGTATAATTCACCCCTCCACTTT. The rearrangement joins TRBV27 to TRBJ1-6; D remains unclear. Germline V gene data show CDR1 as MNHEY and CDR2 as SMNVEV (reference sequence). The CDR3 runs to 15 residues. Trimming shortened V by 4 bases and J by 4 bases, and 11 bases separated the two germline ends.

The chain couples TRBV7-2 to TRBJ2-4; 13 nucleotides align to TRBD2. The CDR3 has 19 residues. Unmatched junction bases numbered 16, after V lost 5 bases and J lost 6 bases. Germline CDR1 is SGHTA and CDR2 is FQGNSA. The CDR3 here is CASSIRTSGRSLGGNIQYF. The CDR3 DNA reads TGTGCCAGCAGCATCCGGACTAGCGGGAGATCTCTAGGTGGAAACATTCAGTACTTC.

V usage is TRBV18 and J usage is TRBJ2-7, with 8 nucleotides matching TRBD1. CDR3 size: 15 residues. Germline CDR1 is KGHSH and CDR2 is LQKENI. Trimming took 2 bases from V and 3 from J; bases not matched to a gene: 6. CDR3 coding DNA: TGTGCCAGCTCACCATTCGGGACAGGAAACTACGAGCAGTACTTC. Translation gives CASSPFGTGNYEQYF.

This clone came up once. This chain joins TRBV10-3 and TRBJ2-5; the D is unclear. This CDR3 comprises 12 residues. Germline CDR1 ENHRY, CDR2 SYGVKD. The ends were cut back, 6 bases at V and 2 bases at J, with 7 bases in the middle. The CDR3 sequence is CAISHPQETQYF. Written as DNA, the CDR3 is TGTGCCATCAGCCACCCTCAAGAGACCCAGTACTTC.

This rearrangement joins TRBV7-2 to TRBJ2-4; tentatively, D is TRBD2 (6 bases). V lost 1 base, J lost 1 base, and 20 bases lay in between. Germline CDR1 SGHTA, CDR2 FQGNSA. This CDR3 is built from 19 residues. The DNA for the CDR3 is TGTGCCAGCAGCTTAGATGGGGTAGGGCGGGGCTATGCCAAAAACATTCAGTACTTC. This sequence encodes CASSLDGVGRGYAKNIQYF.

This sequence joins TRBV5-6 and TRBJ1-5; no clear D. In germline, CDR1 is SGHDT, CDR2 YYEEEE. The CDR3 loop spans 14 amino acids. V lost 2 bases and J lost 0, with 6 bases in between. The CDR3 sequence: CASSFLGSNQPQHF. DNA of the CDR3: TGTGCCAGCAGCTTTTTGGGTAGCAATCAGCCCCAGCATTTT.

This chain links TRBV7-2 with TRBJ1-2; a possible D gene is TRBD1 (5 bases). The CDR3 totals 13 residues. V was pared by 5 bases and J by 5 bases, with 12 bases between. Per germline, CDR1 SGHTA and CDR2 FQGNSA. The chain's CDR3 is CASSPGGGYGYTF. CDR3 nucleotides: TGTGCCAGCAGCCCGGGGGGGGGATATGGCTACACCTTC.

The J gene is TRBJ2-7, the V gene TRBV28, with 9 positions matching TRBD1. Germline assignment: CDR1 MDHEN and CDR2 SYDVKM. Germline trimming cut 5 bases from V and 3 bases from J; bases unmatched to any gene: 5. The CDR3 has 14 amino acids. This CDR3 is CASSTPDRGYEQYF. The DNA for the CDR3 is TGTGCCAGCAGTACCCCGGACAGGGGCTACGAGCAGTACTTC. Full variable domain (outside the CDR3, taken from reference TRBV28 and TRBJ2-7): DVKVTQSSRYLVKRTGEKVFLECVQDMDHENMFWYRQDPGLGLRLIYFSYDVKMKEKGDIPEGYSVSREKKERFSLILESASTNQTSMYLCASSTPDRGYEQYFGPGTRLTVT.

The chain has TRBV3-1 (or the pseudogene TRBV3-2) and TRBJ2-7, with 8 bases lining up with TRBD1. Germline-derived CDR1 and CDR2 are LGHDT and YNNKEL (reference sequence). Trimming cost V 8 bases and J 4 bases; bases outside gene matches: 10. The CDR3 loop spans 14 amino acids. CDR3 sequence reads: CASGSGTGGYEQYF. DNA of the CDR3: TGTGCCAGCGGCTCCGGGACAGGAGGATACGAGCAGTACTTC.

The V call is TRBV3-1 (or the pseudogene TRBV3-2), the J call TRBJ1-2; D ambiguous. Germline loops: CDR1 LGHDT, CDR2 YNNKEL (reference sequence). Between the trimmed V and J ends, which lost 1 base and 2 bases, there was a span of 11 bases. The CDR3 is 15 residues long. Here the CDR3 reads CASSQGLTANYGYTF. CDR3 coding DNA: TGTGCCAGCAGCCAAGGTCTGACGGCAAACTATGGCTACACCTTC.

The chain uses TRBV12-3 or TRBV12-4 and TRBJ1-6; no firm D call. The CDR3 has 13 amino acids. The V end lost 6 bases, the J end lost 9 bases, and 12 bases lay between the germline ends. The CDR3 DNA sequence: TGTGCCAGCAGCCTGTCTACGGGTTCACCCCTCCACTTT. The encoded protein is CASSLSTGSPLHF.

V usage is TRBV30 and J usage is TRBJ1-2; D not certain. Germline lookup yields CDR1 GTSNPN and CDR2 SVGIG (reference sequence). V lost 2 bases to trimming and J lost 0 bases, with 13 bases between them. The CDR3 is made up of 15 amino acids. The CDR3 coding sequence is TGTGCCTGGAGTAGAGATAAGAAATCTAACTATGGCTACACCTTC. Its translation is CAWSRDKKSNYGYTF.

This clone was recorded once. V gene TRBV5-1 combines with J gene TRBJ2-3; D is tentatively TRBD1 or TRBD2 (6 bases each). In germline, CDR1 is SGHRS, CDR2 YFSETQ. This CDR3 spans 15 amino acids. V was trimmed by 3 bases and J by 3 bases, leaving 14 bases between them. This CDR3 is CASSSNGGPTDTQYF. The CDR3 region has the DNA TGCGCCAGCAGCTCCAATGGGGGGCCAACAGATACGCAGTATTTT.

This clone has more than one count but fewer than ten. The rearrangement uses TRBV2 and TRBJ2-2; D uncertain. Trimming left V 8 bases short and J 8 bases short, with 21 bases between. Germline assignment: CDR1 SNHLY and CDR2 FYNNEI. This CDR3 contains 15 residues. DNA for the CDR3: TGTGCCAGCGGTACCGGGCTTCAACTCTCGGGGGAGCTGTTTTTT. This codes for CASGTGLQLSGELFF.